The 21 T cell receptor beta chains below come from one sample, sequenced in a study of OX40 agonist ivuxolimab in advanced cancers. The assay was immunoSEQ multiplex PCR, and TCRdb's table has in-frame clones only and misses some. The sample lists about 3,400 clones, less than 85% occurring once. Sequences were derived from CD4+ or CD8+ T cells sorted from blood, sampled in a trial of the OX40 agonist ivuxolimab. Source of these receptors: an adult with an advanced solid tumor such as melanoma, head and neck, liver or kidney cancer.

This clone appeared once. This chain uses TRBV14 with TRBJ1-1; no clear D. V lost 5 bases and J lost 6, with 7 bases in between. This CDR3 has 11 residues. Germline CDR1 SGHDN, CDR2 FVKESK. CDR3 in DNA: TGTGCCAGCAGCATCTCCTCTGAAGCTTTCTTT. This codes for CASSISSEAFF.

The V call is TRBV15, the J call TRBJ2-5; unclear D gene. Germline CDR1 LNHNV, CDR2 YYDKDF (reference sequence). The length of the CDR3 is 13 residues. With 4 bases removed from V and 4 bases from J, the gap between germline ends came to 10 bases. CDR3 protein: CATSTGPRETQYF. CDR3 nucleotide sequence: TGTGCCACCAGCACAGGACCACGAGAGACCCAGTACTTC.

The J gene is TRBJ2-3, the V gene TRBV6-1, with a possible D match to TRBD1 (6 bases). This CDR3 is built from 15 residues. V was shortened by 0 bases and J by 4 bases, with 11 bases between the two germline ends. Germline V gene data show CDR1 as MNHNS and CDR2 as SASEGT. The CDR3 region is CASSEAAYRADTQYF. CDR3 DNA sequence: TGTGCCAGCAGTGAAGCGGCCTACAGGGCAGATACGCAGTATTTT.

The V gene is TRBV29-1, the J gene TRBJ2-7, with TRBD1 matching over 8 bases. CDR3 length equals 13 residues. Germline values: CDR1 SQVTM, CDR2 ANQGSEA. V was clipped by 6 bases and J by 3 bases; unmatched bases: 7. CDR3 coding DNA: TGCAGCGTGAAGACAGGGGTTAACTACGAGCAGTACTTC. This encodes CSVKTGVNYEQYF.

The V call is TRBV6-5, the J call TRBJ1-1; 7 bases are a match to TRBD1. The CDR3 covers 12 residues. Germline lookup yields CDR1 MNHEY and CDR2 SVGAGI. With 7 bases clipped from V and 5 bases from J, the junction kept 4 bases outside the gene matches. The CDR3 sequence is CASKRQGTEAFF. The CDR3 DNA follows: TGTGCCAGCAAAAGACAGGGAACTGAAGCTTTCTTT.

This clone was picked up many times. The gene calls are TRBV4-2 and TRBJ1-5; D gene ambiguous. The CDR3 spans 15 residues. Trimming took off 1 base at V and 4 bases at J, with 11 bases between the two ends. Germline V gene data show CDR1 as LGHNA and CDR2 as YNFKEQ. CDR3 sequence: CASSQVYSENQPQHF. The CDR3 coding sequence is TGTGCCAGCAGCCAAGTATACTCGGAGAATCAGCCCCAGCATTTT.

J is TRBJ1-5 and V is TRBV6-1; 10 bases fit TRBD1. Germline assignment: CDR1 MNHNS and CDR2 SASEGT. V dropped 1 base and J dropped 7; count of bases not matched to a gene: 4. The CDR3 runs 15 residues. The CDR3 region is CASSEGGQGKQPQHF. CDR3 bases: TGTGCCAGCAGTGAAGGGGGACAGGGGAAACAGCCCCAGCATTTT.

This rearrangement joins TRBV6-1 to TRBJ2-1, with D possibly matching TRBD1 (5 bases). This CDR3 spans 17 amino acids. V shed 3 bases and J shed 0 bases, with 15 bases lying between them. CDR1 and CDR2 from the germline V gene are MNHNS and SASEGT. The CDR3 spells CASSEDKLQSSYNEQFF. For the CDR3, the DNA is TGTGCCAGCAGTGAGGACAAGCTCCAAAGCTCCTACAATGAGCAGTTCTTC.

This clone has more than one count but fewer than ten. CDR3 loop: CSVEADSYGYTF. The CDR3 DNA follows: TGCAGCGTTGAAGCGGACAGCTATGGCTACACCTTC. The rearrangement joins TRBV29-1 to TRBJ1-2, with D possibly matching TRBD1 (6 bases). The ends were cut back, 1 base at V and 4 bases at J, with 7 bases in the middle. CDR1 is SQVTM, CDR2 ANQGSEA, per germline. This CDR3 has 12 amino acids.

CDR3: CASSWEGRLNSPLHF. The DNA for the CDR3 is TGTGCCAGCAGTTGGGAGGGGAGGCTTAATTCACCCCTCCACTTT. V is TRBV27 and J is TRBJ1-6, with a weak D call TRBD1 (5 bases). V was clipped by 4 bases and J by 6 bases, with 13 bases between them. Looked up from germline, CDR1 is MNHEY and CDR2 is SMNVEV (reference sequence). CDR3 length: 15 amino acids.

The chain is built from TRBV6-1 and TRBJ1-2, with D unresolved. The CDR3 length is 12 residues. The germline gives CDR1 MNHNS, CDR2 SASEGT. Trimming stripped 3 bases from V and 7 bases from J, with 9 bases between. The CDR3: CASSDVVFGYTF. CDR3 nucleotide sequence: TGTGCCAGCAGTGACGTTGTCTTTGGCTACACCTTC.

By its share, this clone is medium-sized. The V and J genes are TRBV7-3 and TRBJ2-1, with D perhaps TRBD1 or TRBD2 (5 bases each). CDR1 and CDR2 (germline): SGHTA, FQGTGA. The CDR3 spans 15 residues. Trimming took off 5 bases at V and 7 bases at J, with 18 bases between the two ends. The CDR3 DNA reads as TGTGCCAGCAGCCAGGACGGGGCTCTAGGAAATGAGCAGTTCTTC. Protein sequence: CASSQDGALGNEQFF.

This clone counts as medium-sized. The chain links TRBV30 to TRBJ1-2, with D perhaps TRBD1 (5 bases). Trimming pared 3 bases from V and 3 bases from J, leaving 20 bases between. The CDR3 totals 16 residues. CDR1 is GTSNPN, CDR2 SVGIG, per germline (reference sequence). The CDR3 coding sequence is TGTGCCTGGAGCCCTCCCGGCCTCCAGGGACACTATGGCTACACCTTC. It is translated as CAWSPPGLQGHYGYTF.

The rearrangement links TRBV30 to TRBJ2-1, with a weak D call TRBD2 (5 bases). V lost 4 bases and J 5 bases, leaving 9 bases between the germline ends. The CDR3 is 12 residues long. Germline V lookup: CDR1 GTSNPN, CDR2 SVGIG (reference sequence). The CDR3 DNA reads as TGTGCCTGGACTCCGGGGAACAATGAGCAGTTCTTC. It codes for CAWTPGNNEQFF.

The J gene is TRBJ1-3, the V gene TRBV6-1; 7 bases map to TRBD1. Unmatched junction bases numbered 8, after V lost 9 bases and J lost 0 bases. Germline V gene lookup returns CDR1 MNHNS and CDR2 SASEGT. The CDR3 is 15 amino acids. Here the CDR3 reads CASVEDRNSGNTIYF. CDR3 DNA sequence: TGTGCCAGTGTTGAGGACAGGAACTCTGGAAACACCATATATTTT.

The chain links TRBV30 to TRBJ1-6; D is uncertain. This CDR3 is built from 14 residues. The V end was cut by 0 bases, the J end by 5 bases, with 8 bases between. The germline CDR1 and CDR2 sequences are GTSNPN and SVGIG (reference sequence). The CDR3 region is CAWSVLLDNSPLHF. Here the CDR3 DNA reads TGTGCCTGGAGTGTACTCCTGGATAATTCACCCCTCCACTTT.

This rearrangement joins TRBV4-1 to TRBJ1-6; perhaps TRBD1 as D (5 bases). Trimming shortened V by 0 bases and J by 9 bases, and 15 bases separated the two germline ends. Germline-derived CDR1 and CDR2 are MGHRA and YSYEKL. This CDR3 is built from 16 residues. The CDR3 bases are TGCGCCAGCAGCCAAGAATCGGCTTACGGGGGTTCACCCCTCCACTTT. Its translation is CASSQESAYGGSPLHF.

This chain links TRBV15 with TRBJ2-1; 11 nucleotides match TRBD2. This CDR3 has 16 amino acids. Unmatched junction bases numbered 11, after V lost 4 bases and J lost 9 bases. In germline, CDR1 is LNHNV, CDR2 YYDKDF (reference sequence). CDR3 in DNA: TGTGCCACCAGCAAAGAATCCTTAGCGGGGGGGCGTGAGCAGTTCTTC. This sequence encodes CATSKESLAGGREQFF.

The chain carries TRBV6-6 and TRBJ1-4; no firm D call. Trimming left V 3 bases short and J 7 bases short, with 9 bases between. The CDR3 consists of 13 residues. The V gene's germline CDR1 is MNHNY and CDR2 SVGAGI (reference sequence). CDR3 residues: CASSYGGFEKLFF. As DNA, the CDR3 is TGTGCCAGCAGTTATGGAGGGTTTGAAAAACTGTTTTTT.

This chain links TRBV27 with TRBJ2-1; D not resolved. Germline lookup yields CDR1 MNHEY and CDR2 SMNVEV (reference sequence). V was trimmed by 4 bases and J by 8 bases, leaving 15 bases between them. The CDR3 is 14 amino acids. Written as DNA, the CDR3 is TGTGCCAGCAGTTCAAGGATCACTTCCGATGAGCAGTTCTTC. Protein: CASSSRITSDEQFF.

The J gene is TRBJ2-3, the V gene TRBV28; 12 bases agree with TRBD2. The germline V gene encodes CDR1 MDHEN and CDR2 SYDVKM. V dropped 5 bases and J dropped 3; count of bases not matched to a gene: 6. The CDR3 consists of 16 residues. This CDR3 reads CASSRLAGEGTDTQYF. DNA of the CDR3: TGTGCCAGCAGTCGACTAGCGGGGGAGGGAACAGATACGCAGTATTTT.